This paragraph reports one T cell receptor beta chain. Its antigen remains unknown. Time point denoted: blood 4 weeks post-SBRT, at nephrectomy. Treatment given: 15 Gy SBRT to primary tumor, nephrectomy 4 weeks later. The data were produced by immunoSEQ multiplex PCR, yet TCRdb's version contains in-frame clones alone and is incomplete. The table lists tens of thousands of clones, roughly 85% of them singletons. The data derive from a study of radiation and T cells in renal cell carcinoma. Study-wide points: From baseline, blood top tumor clonotypes peaked at 2 weeks post-radiation.

The CDR3 length is 14 residues. Germline V gene lookup returns CDR1 SGHRS and CDR2 YFSETQ. V was clipped by 2 bases and J by 0 bases, with 3 bases between them. Sequenced material: blood, taken from a patient whose treatment included radiotherapy and nephrectomy. The clonotype comes from a woman between 55 and 75 years old with renal cell carcinoma. The rearrangement links TRBV5-1 to TRBJ2-6, with no clear D. CDR3 amino acids: CASSLGSGANVLTF. For the CDR3, the DNA is TGCGCCAGCAGCTTAGGCTCTGGGGCCAACGTCCTGACTTTC.